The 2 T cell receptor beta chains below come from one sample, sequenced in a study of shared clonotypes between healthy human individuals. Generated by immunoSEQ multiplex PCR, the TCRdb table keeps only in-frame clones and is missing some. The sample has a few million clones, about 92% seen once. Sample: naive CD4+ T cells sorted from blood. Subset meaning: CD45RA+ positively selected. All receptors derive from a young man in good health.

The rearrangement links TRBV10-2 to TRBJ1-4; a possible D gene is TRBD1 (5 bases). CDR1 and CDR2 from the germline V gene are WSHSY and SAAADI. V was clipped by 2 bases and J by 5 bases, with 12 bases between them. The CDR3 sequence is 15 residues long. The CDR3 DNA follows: TGCGCCAGCAGTGAGGGGGCGTTAAGGAATGAAAAACTGTTTTTT. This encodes CASSEGALRNEKLFF.

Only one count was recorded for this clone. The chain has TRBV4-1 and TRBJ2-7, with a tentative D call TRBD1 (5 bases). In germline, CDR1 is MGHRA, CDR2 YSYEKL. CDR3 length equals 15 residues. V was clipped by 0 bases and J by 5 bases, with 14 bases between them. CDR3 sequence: CASSQEQAYTHEQYF. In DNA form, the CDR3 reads TGCGCCAGCAGCCAAGAACAGGCTTATACCCACGAGCAGTACTTC.